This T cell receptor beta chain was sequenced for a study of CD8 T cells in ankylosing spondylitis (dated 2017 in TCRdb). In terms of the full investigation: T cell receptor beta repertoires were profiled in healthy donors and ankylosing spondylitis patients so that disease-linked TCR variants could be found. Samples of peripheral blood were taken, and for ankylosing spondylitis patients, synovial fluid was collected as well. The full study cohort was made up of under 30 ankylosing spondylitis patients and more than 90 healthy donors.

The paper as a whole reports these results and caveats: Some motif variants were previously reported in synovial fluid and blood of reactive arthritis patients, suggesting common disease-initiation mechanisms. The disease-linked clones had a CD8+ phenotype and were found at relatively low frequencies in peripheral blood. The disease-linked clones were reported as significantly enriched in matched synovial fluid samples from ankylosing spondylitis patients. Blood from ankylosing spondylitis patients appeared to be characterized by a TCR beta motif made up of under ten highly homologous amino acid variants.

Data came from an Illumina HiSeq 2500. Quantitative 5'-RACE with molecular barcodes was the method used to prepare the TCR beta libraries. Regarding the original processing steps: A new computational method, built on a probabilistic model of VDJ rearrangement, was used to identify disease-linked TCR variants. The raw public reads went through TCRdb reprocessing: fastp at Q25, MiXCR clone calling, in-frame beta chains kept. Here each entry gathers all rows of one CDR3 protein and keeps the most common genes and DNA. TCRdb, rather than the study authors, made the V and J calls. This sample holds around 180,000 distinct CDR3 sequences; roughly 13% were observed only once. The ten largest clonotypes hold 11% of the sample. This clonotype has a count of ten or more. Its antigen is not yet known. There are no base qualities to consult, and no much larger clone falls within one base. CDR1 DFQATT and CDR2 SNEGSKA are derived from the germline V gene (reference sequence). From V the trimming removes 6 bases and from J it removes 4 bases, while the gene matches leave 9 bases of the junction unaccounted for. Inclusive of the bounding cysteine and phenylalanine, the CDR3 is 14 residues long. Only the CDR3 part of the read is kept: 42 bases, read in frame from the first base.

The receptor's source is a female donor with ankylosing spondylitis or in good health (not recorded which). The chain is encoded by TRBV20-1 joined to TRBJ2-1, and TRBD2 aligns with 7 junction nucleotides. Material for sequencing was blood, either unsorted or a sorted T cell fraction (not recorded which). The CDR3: CSARTRYGYNEQFF. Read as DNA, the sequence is TGCAGTGCCCGGACTAGATATGGTTACAATGAGCAGTTCTTC.